The T cell receptor (beta chain) under discussion was sequenced for a study of beta chain features in type 1 diabetes. Markers CD45RO/CCR7/CD25/CD127/CD95/CD27 served to sort CD4+ naive, central memory, regulatory and stem cell-like memory cells. Findings and limits, study-wide: All four CD4+ subsets from Type 1 diabetes patients carried moderately but significantly shorter TCRB CDR3s. VDJ junctions in type 1 diabetes patients carried more deletions and fewer insertions.

For this clone: The antigen is not known.

V lost 0 bases and J lost 7, with 15 bases in between. The CDR3 contains 14 residues. The germline gives CDR1 GTSNPN, CDR2 SVGIG (reference sequence). Every isolated RNA sample was fully reverse transcribed, so sequencing captured expressed TCRB transcripts. Repertoires were generated with immunoSEQ multiplex PCR, while TCRdb's copy carries only in-frame clones and drops some. The sample holds 200,000 to 300,000 clones, approximately 14% seen once. The V and J genes are TRBV30 and TRBJ1-2; a possible D gene is TRBD1 (5 bases). This TCR came from a man aged 25-40 years with type 1 diabetes. Sequenced material: naive CD4+ T cells from blood. CDR3: CAWSVLAGRAGYTF. DNA for the CDR3: TGTGCCTGGAGTGTACTCGCAGGGAGGGCTGGCTACACCTTC.